This TCR beta chain was captured in a study of Ad26.COV2.S vaccination and SARS-CoV-2 variants. About the research overall: The authors gave Ad26.COV2.S intramuscularly, either once or twice 56 days apart. Findings and caveats of the study: Marked by substantial breadth, spike-specific CD8+ and CD4+ T cell responses were reportedly seen after vaccination. Measures of TCR breadth and depth may have fallen short of total T cell responses.

Comments on this clone: The antigen is undetermined.

Described treatment: over 15 received Ad26.COV2.S at low or high dose, single or two shots; 5 received placebo; per-sample allocation not given. Collection of the samples took place on day 63 after the first injection of vaccine or placebo. The study used a vaccine consisting of an Ad26 vector that expressed Wuhan-strain SARS-CoV-2 spike. Sequencing used immunoSEQ multiplex PCR; TCRdb keeps in-frame clones, though not all of them. The sample has some 420,000 clones; 85% to 90% are singletons. The CDR3 has 13 residues. V was trimmed by 3 bases and J by 6 bases, leaving 11 bases between them. The receptor's source is a person between 18 and 65 years old who received the Ad26.COV2.S COVID-19 vaccine or a placebo. The sample in question was peripheral blood, obtained in a trial of Ad26.COV2.S vaccine versus placebo. The rearrangement links TRBV12-3 or TRBV12-4 to TRBJ2-5; TRBD1 is a possible D gene (6 bases). CDR3 sequence (DNA): TGTGCCAGCAGTTTTCTCAGGGGAAAGACCCAGTACTTC. Translation: CASSFLRGKTQYF.